This TCR beta chain was retrieved from a study of blood T cell repertoires in COVID-19. The overall study: Sites across the United States, Italy and Spain contributed samples from acute and convalescent COVID-19. PBMCs, B-cell-depleted T cells, or T cells provided the cDNA or gDNA that made up the material.

Looked up from germline, CDR1 is SGHRS and CDR2 is YFSETQ. The CDR3 spans 15 residues. V trimming: 4 bases; J trimming: 7 bases; junction bases outside the gene matches: 6. In the study's own analysis: Scientists estimated how many nucleated cells there were by amplifying reference gene primers. Libraries were prepared by immunoSEQ multiplex PCR; TCRdb keeps only in-frame clonotypes and omits some of them. V, J and clone size are taken as reported in that table, and D and trimming were inferred from the DNA itself. The sample records more than 300,000 clones, over 75% being singletons. The chain is built from TRBV5-1 and TRBJ2-1, with TRBD1 matching over 12 bases. This receptor was taken from a woman aged 25 to 39 with COVID-19, enrolled during active disease. Specimen: peripheral blood. The DNA of the CDR3 is TGCGCCAGCAGCCAGGGACAGGGGGCTCTGAATGAGCAGTTCTTC. Translation: CASSQGQGALNEQFF.